These 32 T cell receptor beta chains were all obtained from the same sample, sequenced in a study of blood T cells in healthy people across ages. Primed by a sample-barcoded 5' primer and a J-beta primer mix, a second PCR proceeded for about 7 to 11 cycles. Via MiXCR, TCRdb re-called the 5' RACE reads, giving one row per CDR3 protein. The repertoire holds fewer than 2,000,000 distinct CDR3 sequences, with roughly 32% as singletons. The sequencing sample was made of blood. The origin of the receptors is a woman aged 25 to 45 in good health.

The chain combines TRBV12-3 or TRBV12-4 with TRBJ2-1; 10 nucleotides agree with TRBD2. V lost 8 bases to trimming and J lost 7 bases; unmatched junction nucleotides: 23. CDR3 length: 19 residues. The CDR3 DNA is TGTGCCAGCGGGAAGACCGGGACTAGCGAGGGGGGTACAAGGAATGAGCAGTTCTTC. Its translation: CASGKTGTSEGGTRNEQFF.

In its sample, this clonotype was seen a few times. The J gene is TRBJ2-4, the V gene TRBV28, with D tentatively TRBD1 (6 bases). Gene TRBJ2-7 matches the end of the DNA better, so the J call may be wrong. The CDR3 has 14 amino acids. Germline loops: CDR1 MDHEN, CDR2 SYDVKM. CDR3 bases: TGTGCCAGCAGTTTACTACAGGGCCTCTACGAGCAGTACTTC. Protein: CASSLLQGLYEQYF.

This clonotype came up many times. This chain links TRBV7-9 with TRBJ2-7; 8 nucleotides match TRBD2. This CDR3 is built from 14 residues. The ends lost 6 bases at V and 1 base at J; junction bases unmatched: 5. The germline CDR1 and CDR2 sequences are SEHNR and FQNEAQ (reference sequence). CDR3 DNA sequence: TGTGCCAGCAGACCGGGACTAGGATCCTACGAGCAGTACTTC. It encodes CASRPGLGSYEQYF. Supplemented by reference TRBV7-9 and TRBJ2-7, the full variable domain reads DTGVSQNPRHKITKRGQNVTFRCDPISEHNRLYWYRQTLGQGPEFLTYFQNEAQLEKSRLLSDRFSAERPKGSFSTLEIQRTEQGDSAMYLCASRPGLGSYEQYFGPGTRLTVT.

This clonotype was counted between two and nine times. The V and J genes are TRBV2 and TRBJ2-1; tentatively, D is TRBD2 (6 bases). The germline gives CDR1 SNHLY, CDR2 FYNNEI. V shed 4 bases and J shed 5 bases, with 9 bases lying between them. The CDR3 totals 13 residues. The DNA for the CDR3 is TGTGCCAGCAGTGGTACGGGGGACAATGAGCAGTTCTTC. Protein product: CASSGTGDNEQFF.

This clonotype has at least ten counts. The CDR3 coding sequence is TGCAGTGTCAGTGGGGGAGCCGAGCAGTACTTC. Protein product: CSVSGGAEQYF. The chain links TRBV20-1 to TRBJ2-7; perhaps D is TRBD1 or TRBD2 (5 bases each). Germline CDR1 and CDR2: DFQATT and SNEGSKA (reference sequence). The CDR3 loop spans 11 amino acids. V was cut by 7 bases and J by 6 bases, with 13 bases left in between.

This sequence joins TRBV15 and TRBJ2-5, with TRBD1 identical over 8 bases. Germline V gene data show CDR1 as LNHNV and CDR2 as YYDKDF (reference sequence). The trim removed 5 bases at V and 1 base at J, leaving 3 bases unmatched. The CDR3 runs 14 residues. The CDR3 reads CATSEGTGQETQYF. The CDR3 DNA is TGTGCCACCAGCGAAGGGACAGGCCAAGAGACCCAGTACTTC.

V is TRBV6-2 or TRBV6-3 and J is TRBJ2-2, with D maybe TRBD1 (6 bases). CDR1 MNHEY and CDR2 SVGEGT come from the germline V gene. The CDR3 is made up of 16 amino acids. The V end lost 6 bases, the J end lost 2 bases, and 16 bases lay between the germline ends. CDR3 coding DNA: TGTGCCAGCAGGCACCCCGACAGGTCCAACACCGGGGAGCTGTTTTTT. It is translated as CASRHPDRSNTGELFF.

The sample holds a few counts of this clonotype. This chain links TRBV5-1 with TRBJ2-5; 10 bases line up with TRBD1. Losses at the gene ends were 4 bases for V and 3 bases for J; bases not matched to a gene: 6. In germline, CDR1 is SGHRS, CDR2 YFSETQ. The CDR3 runs to 15 residues. The CDR3 region is CASSPATGGKETQYF. DNA of the CDR3: TGCGCCAGCAGCCCGGCGACAGGGGGCAAAGAGACCCAGTACTTC.

V is TRBV3-1 and J is TRBJ2-5, with 10 positions matching TRBD2. The J call may be mistaken, given a closer DNA end match to TRBJ2-7. Germline CDR1 and CDR2: LGHDT and YNNKEL (reference sequence). CDR3 length equals 16 residues. CDR3 protein: CASSQGTSGTAYEQYF. The CDR3 DNA sequence: TGTGCCAGCAGCCAAGGGACTAGCGGTACCGCCTACGAGCAGTACTTC.

The chain links TRBV28 to TRBJ2-5; a weak D match, TRBD2 (7 bases). Germline CDR1 and CDR2: MDHEN and SYDVKM. The germline V and J ends were trimmed by 6 bases and 4 bases, with 12 bases remaining between them. The CDR3 is 13 residues long. As DNA, the CDR3 is TGTGCCAGCAGGATGGGAGGGGGAGAGACCCAGTACTTC. Translation: CASRMGGGETQYF.

The rearrangement uses TRBV5-1 and TRBJ1-2; 8 nucleotides line up with TRBD1. This CDR3 is 13 amino acids long. V gave up 5 bases and J gave up 6 bases; unmatched junction bases: 6. CDR1 is SGHRS and CDR2 is YFSETQ in the germline V gene. Written as DNA, the CDR3 is TGCGCCAGCAGAACGACAGGGGATAATGGCTACACCTTC. Translated, it gives CASRTTGDNGYTF.

This clonotype came up many times. V is TRBV12-3 or TRBV12-4 and J is TRBJ2-5; D ambiguous. V lost 6 bases and J lost 1, with 6 bases in between. The CDR3 sequence is 12 residues long. The DNA for the CDR3 is TGTGCCAGCAGCCTACTCCAAGAGACCCAGTACTTC. Protein product: CASSLLQETQYF.

In this sample, this clonotype turned up a few times. The chain uses TRBV7-6 and TRBJ2-1; D unclear. This CDR3 has 17 residues. Germline V gene lookup returns CDR1 SGHVS and CDR2 FNYEAQ. V was trimmed by 5 bases and J by 0 bases, leaving 17 bases between them. The CDR3 sequence: CASSPQPRAGSYNEQFF. The CDR3 nucleotides are TGTGCCAGCAGCCCCCAGCCCCGGGCCGGCTCCTACAATGAGCAGTTCTTC.

The J gene is TRBJ2-1, the V gene TRBV7-2, with TRBD1 identical over 8 bases. J lost 3 bases, V lost 1 base, and 8 bases had no gene match. This CDR3 region has 17 residues. Germline V CDR1 and CDR2: SGHTA, FQGNSA. This chain's CDR3 is CASSLGLGTGIYNEQFF. CDR3 nucleotide sequence: TGTGCCAGCAGCTTAGGATTAGGGACAGGAATCTACAATGAGCAGTTCTTC.

The CDR3 region has the DNA TGTGCCAGCAGCGTAGGTTCGGGGGATTCCCTCCACTTT. Amino acid sequence: CASSVGSGDSLHF. The V gene is TRBV9, the J gene TRBJ1-6, with a possible D match to TRBD1 (5 bases). CDR3 size: 13 residues. Germline loops: CDR1 SGDLS, CDR2 YYNGEE. Trimming stripped 0 bases from V and 14 bases from J, with 12 bases between. The entire variable domain, with the rest obtained from reference TRBV9 and TRBJ1-6, is as follows: DSGVTQTPKHLITATGQRVTLRCSPRSGDLSVYWYQQSLDQGLQFLIQYYNGEERAKGNILERFSAQQFPDLHSELNLSSLELGDSALYFCASSVGSGDSLHFGNGTRLTVT.

The J gene is TRBJ1-6, the V gene TRBV10-3; perhaps TRBD1 as D (5 bases). The CDR3 loop spans 17 amino acids. With 10 bases removed from V and 0 bases from J, the gap between germline ends came to 19 bases. The germline CDR1 and CDR2 sequences are ENHRY and SYGVKD. The CDR3, as DNA: TGTGCCACCACCGGGACCTCAGAAGGCTCCTATAATTCACCCCTCCACTTT. Encoded protein: CATTGTSEGSYNSPLHF.

The chain joins TRBV2 to TRBJ2-5; 11 nucleotides match TRBD2. The V segment lost 6 bases and the J segment 4 bases; nucleotides outside the gene matches: 10. CDR1 is SNHLY, CDR2 FYNNEI, per germline. The CDR3 has 16 residues. This CDR3 reads CASRGLAGGGRETQYF. CDR3 nucleotides: TGTGCCAGCAGGGGGCTAGCGGGAGGCGGGAGAGAGACCCAGTACTTC.

Note on this clonotype: This may arise from a read error, as a much more abundant clone is one base away. The chain couples TRBV20-1 to TRBJ2-5; a weak D match, TRBD1 (5 bases). Germline V gives CDR1 DFQATT, CDR2 SNEGSKA (reference sequence). Trimming cost V 0 bases and J 11 bases, with 19 bases left between them. The CDR3 consists of 14 residues. The DNA of the CDR3 is TGCAGTGCTAGAGATGGGGCTACTTACAATGAGCAGTACTTC. Translating gives CSARDGATYNEQYF.

Concerning this clonotype itself: One end of the junction varies from germline; a read error may be responsible. J is TRBJ2-1 and V is TRBV11-2; 9 bases fit TRBD2. CDR3 length equals 16 residues. CDR1 and CDR2 (germline): SGHAT, FQNNGV. CDR3 DNA sequence: TGTGCCAGCAGCTCCCAGCGGGGGGCCCTTTACAATGAGCGGTTCTTC. Protein product: CASSSQRGALYNERFF.

Of note for this clonotype: A clone one base away is much larger, so this may be a read error. The V and J genes are TRBV20-1 and TRBJ2-1; D might be TRBD2 (5 bases). This CDR3 spans 13 amino acids. Germline CDR1 and CDR2: DFQATT and SNEGSKA (reference sequence). CDR3 protein: CSTRRRAYNEQFF. CDR3 DNA sequence: TGCAGTACTAGGCGGCGGGCTTACAATGAGCAGTTCTTC.

This clonotype came up many times. The chain combines TRBV7-9 with TRBJ2-5; weak D call: TRBD1 (5 bases). The end of the DNA aligns better with TRBJ2-7, so the J call may be wrong. This CDR3 is built from 14 residues. Germline CDR1 and CDR2: SEHNR and FQNEAQ (reference sequence). The chain's CDR3 is CASSLLSPRDEQYF. CDR3 nucleotide sequence: TGTGCCAGCAGCTTATTATCTCCCAGGGACGAGCAGTACTTC.

CDR3 amino acids: CAIILAEINTGELFF. The CDR3 region has the DNA TGTGCCATTATACTAGCGGAGATTAACACCGGGGAGCTGTTTTTT. This chain uses TRBV27 with TRBJ2-2, with TRBD2 matching 8 bases. Germline CDR1 is MNHEY and CDR2 is SMNVEV (reference sequence). The CDR3 has 15 amino acids. V gave up 10 bases and J gave up 2 bases; unmatched junction bases: 9.

This clonotype was counted a single time. J is TRBJ1-1 and V is TRBV20-1, with TRBD1 identical over 7 bases. Germline assignment: CDR1 DFQATT and CDR2 SNEGSKA (reference sequence). The V gene end was trimmed by 3 bases and the J gene end by 7 bases; junction bases not matched to a gene: 8. The CDR3 runs to 13 residues. CDR3 sequence reads: CSASYYGQVEAFF. The DNA of the CDR3 is TGCAGTGCTAGCTATTATGGACAGGTTGAAGCTTTCTTT.

The chain recombines TRBV20-1 with TRBJ2-1; 12 nucleotides align to TRBD2. The germline V gene encodes CDR1 DFQATT and CDR2 SNEGSKA (reference sequence). There are 16 residues in the CDR3. The junction had 11 bases not matched to a gene; V was cut back by 3 bases and J by 8 bases. The CDR3 loop is CSASPRTSGAVDEQFF. CDR3 nucleotide sequence: TGCAGTGCTAGTCCCCGGACTAGCGGGGCCGTGGATGAGCAGTTCTTC.

This clonotype has a handful of counts. J is TRBJ1-5 and V is TRBV12-3 or TRBV12-4; unclear D gene. V lost 4 bases, J lost 2 bases, and 6 bases lay in between. The CDR3 totals 13 residues. The CDR3 DNA sequence: TGTGCCAGCAGTTGGGTGGGCAATCAGCCCCAGCATTTT. It yields the protein CASSWVGNQPQHF.

The rearrangement uses TRBV5-1 and TRBJ1-4, with 7 positions matching TRBD1. V dropped 4 bases and J dropped 4; count of bases not matched to a gene: 10. Per germline, CDR1 SGHRS and CDR2 YFSETQ. CDR3 length: 16 amino acids. CDR3 DNA sequence: TGCGCCAGCAGCCCTGAGGGGGACAGATATAATGAAAAACTGTTTTTT. This gives the protein CASSPEGDRYNEKLFF.

The chain joins TRBV7-3 to TRBJ2-5; either TRBD1 or TRBD2 may supply D (5 bases each). In germline, CDR1 is SGHTA, CDR2 FQGTGA. Trimming removed 8 bases from V and 5 bases from J, with 18 bases in between. This CDR3 region has 14 residues. The CDR3 region is CASAVGPSGETQYF. CDR3 DNA sequence: TGTGCCAGCGCCGTGGGGCCGTCGGGGGAGACCCAGTACTTC.

This chain uses TRBV30 with TRBJ2-3; weak D call: TRBD2 (6 bases). Looked up from germline, CDR1 is GTSNPN and CDR2 is SVGIG (reference sequence). CDR3 length: 13 residues. Trimming pared 5 bases from V and 6 bases from J, leaving 15 bases between. CDR3 sequence: CAWARRAGDTQYF. The CDR3, as DNA: TGTGCCTGGGCAAGGAGGGCCGGGGATACGCAGTATTTT.

This CDR3 reads CSARGSGGTQYGYTF. Here the CDR3 DNA reads TGCAGTGCTAGGGGTTCGGGCGGAACACAATATGGCTACACCTTC. V usage is TRBV20-1 and J usage is TRBJ1-2; D gene ambiguous. The germline CDR1 and CDR2 sequences are DFQATT and SNEGSKA (reference sequence). The V gene lost 3 bases and the J gene lost 5 bases, with 19 bases spanning the gap. The CDR3 has 15 residues.

This clonotype has a handful of counts. This sequence joins TRBV7-3 and TRBJ2-7; 7 bases align to TRBD1. Germline CDR1 reads SGHTA; CDR2 reads FQGTGA. Trimming took 4 bases from V and 1 from J; bases not matched to a gene: 7. CDR3 length: 15 amino acids. The CDR3 loop reads CASSSPGDSSYEQYF. CDR3 sequence (DNA): TGTGCCAGCAGCTCCCCAGGGGACAGTTCCTACGAGCAGTACTTC.

In its sample, this clonotype was seen a few times. The rearrangement uses TRBV4-1 and TRBJ2-3; 10 nucleotides line up with TRBD2. Germline-derived CDR1 and CDR2 are MGHRA and YSYEKL. The CDR3 is 16 residues long. The ends lost 6 bases at V and 0 bases at J; junction bases unmatched: 6. The CDR3 region is CASSRVAGGSTDTQYF. CDR3 sequence (DNA): TGCGCCAGCAGTCGAGTAGCGGGAGGAAGCACAGATACGCAGTATTTT.

This clonotype was counted once. Relative to the germline gene, one junction end is altered; a read error may explain this. The chain combines TRBV30 with TRBJ2-1, with a tentative D call TRBD2 (6 bases). The CDR3 spans 11 residues. Germline V gives CDR1 GTSNPN, CDR2 SVGIG (reference sequence). In DNA, the CDR3 is TGCGCCTGGAGGGTACTAGGTGAGCAGTTCTTC. Amino acid sequence: CAWRVLGEQFF.